One sample yielded the 29 T cell receptor beta chains listed below, sequenced in a study of blood T cell repertoires in COVID-19. The table came from immunoSEQ multiplex PCR; TCRdb's copy has only in-frame clones and leaves some out. This sample has 250,000 to 350,000 clones, with 75% to 90% found just once. Material: peripheral blood. The receptors were gathered from a woman aged 55-69 years with acute or convalescent COVID-19.

The chain employs TRBV9 and TRBJ2-2; D gene ambiguous. Trimming removed 0 bases at V and 5 bases at J, with 5 bases between. Germline V gives CDR1 SGDLS, CDR2 YYNGEE. The CDR3 has 13 amino acids. CDR3 region: CASSVVATGELFF. CDR3 in DNA: TGTGCCAGCAGCGTAGTGGCAACCGGGGAGCTGTTTTTT.

The chain couples TRBV3-1 (or the pseudogene TRBV3-2) to TRBJ2-2; the D gene is possibly TRBD2 (7 bases). The germline gives CDR1 LGHDT, CDR2 YNNKEL (reference sequence). V gave up 4 bases and J gave up 4 bases, with 19 bases separating them. This CDR3 has 17 residues. The CDR3 protein is CASSPAWGGGGTGELFF. CDR3 coding DNA: TGTGCCAGCAGCCCAGCCTGGGGGGGCGGGGGCACCGGGGAGCTGTTTTTT.

The chain recombines TRBV28 with TRBJ1-2, with 10 nucleotides matching TRBD1. Per the germline V gene, CDR1 is MDHEN and CDR2 is SYDVKM. The ends lost 5 bases at V and 2 bases at J; junction bases unmatched: 17. The CDR3 consists of 19 residues. This chain's CDR3 is CASSNYLKSPGQGNYGYTF. The CDR3 bases are TGTGCCAGCAGTAACTACCTCAAATCACCGGGACAGGGGAACTATGGCTACACCTTC.

CDR3 region: CATSSPGVDSPLHF. Written as DNA, the CDR3 is TGTGCCACCAGCAGTCCAGGGGTGGATTCACCCCTCCACTTT. This chain uses TRBV15 with TRBJ1-6; tentative D call: TRBD1 (6 bases). CDR1 LNHNV and CDR2 YYDKDF come from the germline V gene (reference sequence). V lost 3 bases and J 8 bases, leaving 11 bases between the germline ends. The CDR3 covers 14 residues.

This chain uses TRBV11-2 with TRBJ2-7, with 12 bases that match TRBD2. The V gene end was trimmed by 1 base and the J gene end by 2 bases; junction bases not matched to a gene: 3. The V gene's germline CDR1 is SGHAT and CDR2 FQNNGV. The CDR3 is 16 residues long. The CDR3 nucleotides read TGTGCCAGCAGCTTAGGACTAGCGGGAGTACCCTACGAGCAGTACTTC. It translates to CASSLGLAGVPYEQYF.

The rearrangement uses TRBV9 and TRBJ2-3; perhaps TRBD2 as D (5 bases). This CDR3 region has 15 residues. Germline V gene sequence: CDR1 SGDLS, CDR2 YYNGEE. Trimming shortened V by 2 bases and J by 0 bases, and 10 bases separated the two germline ends. The CDR3 region is CASSVFRTSTDTQYF. The DNA for the CDR3 is TGTGCCAGCAGCGTCTTCAGGACTAGCACAGATACGCAGTATTTT.

The chain uses TRBV6-5 and TRBJ1-1; D might be TRBD1 (5 bases). Germline CDR1 is MNHEY and CDR2 is SVGAGI. The CDR3 is made up of 13 amino acids. The V and J ends lost 6 bases and 3 bases respectively, with 11 bases between them. CDR3 DNA: TGTGCCAGCAGCGTTGACAGCTACACTGAAGCTTTCTTT. Translated, it gives CASSVDSYTEAFF.

This clone was recorded a few times. The rearrangement uses TRBV5-5 and TRBJ2-5, with 9 bases identical to TRBD2. V was pared by 1 base and J by 1 base, with 11 bases of the junction left unmatched. Germline loops: CDR1 SGHKS, CDR2 YYEKEE (reference sequence). The CDR3 consists of 18 residues. DNA of the CDR3: TGTGCCAGCAGCTTGAACCCTCTAGCGGGGAGTCTCCAAGAGACCCAGTACTTC. It is translated as CASSLNPLAGSLQETQYF.

This clone was seen just once. The rearrangement joins TRBV5-5 to TRBJ1-5, with D uncertain. The CDR3 spans 17 residues. Germline values: CDR1 SGHKS, CDR2 YYEKEE (reference sequence). Trimming removed 2 bases at V and 2 bases at J, with 17 bases between. The CDR3: CASSLRGQEAGNQPQHF. CDR3 sequence (DNA): TGTGCCAGCAGCTTAAGAGGTCAGGAGGCTGGCAATCAGCCCCAGCATTTT.

This clone was recorded once. The V call is TRBV5-3, the J call TRBJ1-5; the D gene is possibly TRBD1 (6 bases). TRBV5-3 falls under the ORF class, with uncertain function. There are 15 residues in the CDR3. Trimming removed 8 bases at V and 1 base at J, with 16 bases between. CDR3 DNA sequence: TGTGCCAGTCAGGGGAGGGCAGACAGCAATCAGCCCCAGCATTTT. Amino acid sequence: CASQGRADSNQPQHF.

The chain is built from TRBV2 and TRBJ2-2; TRBD1 matches 7 bases. The V and J ends lost 8 bases and 6 bases, in that order; junction bases with no gene match: 9. This CDR3 has 14 amino acids. Germline V lookup: CDR1 SNHLY, CDR2 FYNNEI. Here the CDR3 DNA reads TGTGCCAGCGGGACACAGGGGATTCCCGGGGAGCTGTTTTTT. It is translated as CASGTQGIPGELFF.

The chain combines TRBV7-2 with TRBJ2-2; tentative D call: TRBD2 (5 bases). This CDR3 has 13 residues. The V gene's germline CDR1 is SGHTA and CDR2 FQGNSA. V was cut by 6 bases and J by 7 bases, with 12 bases left in between. The DNA of the CDR3 is TGTGCCAGCAGTGCTATCCGGGGCGGGGAGCTGTTTTTT. Its protein product is CASSAIRGGELFF.

The chain employs TRBV28 and TRBJ1-1; possible D gene TRBD1, 6 bases. The CDR3 loop spans 15 amino acids. Per germline, CDR1 MDHEN and CDR2 SYDVKM. Trimming stripped 5 bases from V and 3 bases from J, with 16 bases between. The CDR3 DNA reads TGTGCCAGCAGTCCTCGGCAGGGGAGTTACACTGAAGCTTTCTTT. Its translation: CASSPRQGSYTEAFF.

The chain couples TRBV7-2 to TRBJ2-7; TRBD1 might be the D (7 bases). Germline V gene data show CDR1 as SGHTA and CDR2 as FQGNSA. CDR3 size: 14 residues. The V and J ends lost 4 bases and 0 bases respectively, with 10 bases between them. CDR3 bases: TGTGCCAGCAGCTGGCGGGACAGCTCCTACGAGCAGTACTTC. Amino acid sequence: CASSWRDSSYEQYF.

J is TRBJ1-5 and V is TRBV10-1; no clear D gene. CDR3 length: 14 residues. V was shortened by 2 bases and J by 3 bases, with 8 bases between the two germline ends. Germline-derived CDR1 and CDR2 are WNHNN and SYGVQD (reference sequence). The CDR3: CASSEPGLNQPQHF. The DNA for the CDR3 is TGCGCCAGCAGTGAGCCAGGTCTCAATCAGCCCCAGCATTTT.

This chain links TRBV11-3 with TRBJ2-1; 9 bases line up with TRBD1. The CDR3 extends over 15 amino acids. V gave up 0 bases and J gave up 4 bases; unmatched junction bases: 1. The V gene's germline CDR1 is SGHNT and CDR2 YENEEA. In DNA, the CDR3 is TGTGCCAGCAGCTTAGACGGACAGGGGTACAATGAGCAGTTCTTC. It yields the protein CASSLDGQGYNEQFF. Supplemented by reference TRBV11-3 and TRBJ2-1, the full variable domain reads EAGVVQSPRYKIIEKKQPVAFWCNPISGHNTLYWYLQNLGQGPELLIRYENEEAVDDSQLPKDRFSAERLKGVDSTLKIQPAELGDSAVYLCASSLDGQGYNEQFFGPGTRLTVL.

This chain joins TRBV7-6 and TRBJ2-7; 11 bases agree with TRBD2. In germline, CDR1 is SGHVS, CDR2 FNYEAQ. This CDR3 is 13 amino acids long. V gave up 5 bases and J gave up 6 bases; unmatched junction bases: 3. Here the CDR3 DNA reads TGTGCCAGCAGCGAGACTAGCGGGACCGAGCAGTACTTC. Protein: CASSETSGTEQYF.

This chain connects TRBV10-3 to TRBJ1-5; 8 nucleotides agree with TRBD1. The CDR3 runs to 17 residues. J gave up 0 bases and V 6 bases, and 10 bases lay outside the gene matches. Per germline, CDR1 ENHRY and CDR2 SYGVKD. The CDR3 region is CAIRGDRPGYSNQPQHF. Here the CDR3 DNA reads TGTGCCATCAGGGGGGACAGGCCGGGGTATAGCAATCAGCCCCAGCATTTT.

The chain recombines TRBV7-8 with TRBJ2-7, with D possibly being TRBD1 (8 bases). CDR3 length equals 15 residues. Germline lookup yields CDR1 SGHVS and CDR2 FQNEAQ. V dropped 5 bases and J dropped 6 bases, with 20 bases sitting between them. CDR3 nucleotide sequence: TGTGCCAGCAGCCAGCGGGGCAGGGGGCCAAGCGAGCAGTACTTC. This encodes CASSQRGRGPSEQYF.

The V call is TRBV10-3, the J call TRBJ2-2, with 7 bases identical to TRBD2. Trimming at V came to 4 bases and at J to 1 base, leaving 0 bases not matched to a gene. There are 14 residues in the CDR3. Germline-derived CDR1 and CDR2 are ENHRY and SYGVKD. CDR3 sequence reads: CAISGGRNTGELFF. CDR3 DNA sequence: TGTGCCATCAGTGGCGGGAGGAACACCGGGGAGCTGTTTTTT.

This clone showed up just a few times. The chain has TRBV5-1 and TRBJ2-1; the D gene is possibly TRBD1 (6 bases). Germline V gene lookup returns CDR1 SGHRS and CDR2 YFSETQ. Trimming cost V 1 base and J 7 bases, with 9 bases left between them. The length of the CDR3 is 13 residues. The CDR3, as DNA: TGCGCCAGCAGCTTGACAGGGAATAATGAGCAGTTCTTC. Translated, it gives CASSLTGNNEQFF. Full variable domain (rest looked up from reference TRBV5-1 and TRBJ2-1): KAGVTQTPRYLIKTRGQQVTLSCSPISGHRSVSWYQQTPGQGLQFLFEYFSETQRNKGNFPGRFSGRQFSNSRSEMNVSTLELGDSALYLCASSLTGNNEQFFGPGTRLTVL.

This chain joins TRBV18 and TRBJ2-5, with a tentative D call TRBD2 (6 bases). This CDR3 contains 13 residues. The germline V and J ends were trimmed by 4 bases and 4 bases, with 10 bases remaining between them. The germline gives CDR1 KGHSH, CDR2 LQKENI. The CDR3 loop reads CASSRGEAETQYF. The CDR3 nucleotides read TGTGCCAGCTCACGGGGGGAAGCAGAGACCCAGTACTTC.

In DNA form, the CDR3 reads TGTGCCAGCAGTGAAAGCGGGAGGGCCCTCGCGTTCTTC. Translated: CASSESGRALAFF. This chain links TRBV6-1 with TRBJ2-1, with TRBD2 matching 10 bases. V was pared by 2 bases and J by 15 bases, with 7 bases of the junction left unmatched. CDR1 and CDR2 (germline): MNHNS, SASEGT. The CDR3 length is 13 residues.

This chain links TRBV6-2 or TRBV6-3 with TRBJ2-5; 11 bases line up with TRBD2. Germline trimming cut 4 bases from V and 2 bases from J; bases unmatched to any gene: 3. The CDR3 length is 15 residues. Germline V gives CDR1 MNHEY, CDR2 SVGEGT. The CDR3, as DNA: TGTGCCAGCAGTTTGGGACTAGCGGCACAAGAGACCCAGTACTTC. This gives the protein CASSLGLAAQETQYF.

The genes are TRBV5-4 and TRBJ2-1, with 9 positions matching TRBD1. CDR3 length: 15 amino acids. The V segment lost 3 bases and the J segment 8 bases; nucleotides outside the gene matches: 9. The V gene's germline CDR1 is SGHNT and CDR2 YYREEE (reference sequence). CDR3: CASSSQGAPFYEQFF. DNA of the CDR3: TGTGCCAGCAGCTCACAGGGGGCGCCTTTCTATGAGCAGTTCTTC.

Worth noting for this clone: The same CDR3 arises from other DNA sequences in this sample as well. This chain connects TRBV28 to TRBJ1-1, with unresolved D. V lost 2 bases and J 8 bases, leaving 6 bases between the germline ends. The CDR3 length is 11 residues. In germline, CDR1 is MDHEN, CDR2 SYDVKM. This CDR3 reads CASSLAGEAFF. CDR3 nucleotides: TGTGCCAGCAGTTTAGCGGGGGAAGCTTTCTTT.

J is TRBJ2-3 and V is TRBV30; possibly TRBD1 for D (5 bases). V gave up 0 bases and J gave up 6 bases, with 10 bases separating them. The CDR3 runs 13 residues. The V gene's germline CDR1 is GTSNPN and CDR2 SVGIG (reference sequence). CDR3 sequence: CAWSVLGADTQYF. The CDR3 nucleotides are TGTGCCTGGAGTGTTCTAGGGGCGGATACGCAGTATTTT.

The chain recombines TRBV24-1 with TRBJ2-7; 11 bases are shared with TRBD2. After removal of 7 bases from V and 7 bases from J, the junction contained 8 bases not matched to a gene. There are 14 residues in the CDR3. Germline V gives CDR1 KGHDR, CDR2 SFDVKD. CDR3 protein: CATRFIAGGGEQYF. In DNA, the CDR3 is TGTGCCACCAGGTTTATAGCGGGGGGGGGAGAGCAGTACTTC.

CDR3 amino acids: CASSPSGGFRGGNQPQHF. The CDR3 bases are TGTGCCAGCTCACCCTCCGGCGGGTTCAGGGGTGGCAATCAGCCCCAGCATTTT. The chain joins TRBV18 to TRBJ1-5, with a weak D call TRBD1 (6 bases). Germline V gene data show CDR1 as KGHSH and CDR2 as LQKENI. V lost 3 bases, J lost 2 bases, and 20 bases lay in between. The length of the CDR3 is 18 residues. Variable domain in full (rest from reference TRBV18 and TRBJ1-5): NAGVMQNPRHLVRRRGQEARLRCSPMKGHSHVYWYRQLPEEGLKFMVYLQKENIIDESGMPKERFSAEFPKEGPSILRIQQVVRGDSAAYFCASSPSGGFRGGNQPQHFGDGTRLSIL.